This TCR beta chain was sequenced in a study of beta chain features in type 1 diabetes. V was clipped by 2 bases and J by 4 bases; unmatched bases: 4. CDR3 length equals 15 residues. Germline loops: CDR1 KGHSH, CDR2 LQKENI. This clone was picked up a small number of times. The investigators reverse transcribed all of the isolated RNA, so they sequenced expressed TCRB transcripts. The table came from immunoSEQ multiplex PCR; TCRdb's copy has only in-frame clones and leaves some out. The table has around 140,000 clones, about 10% seen once. The sequenced sample was naive CD4+ T cells from blood. The sequence was obtained from a man between 18 and 35 years old in good health. The chain employs TRBV18 and TRBJ1-4; TRBD1 aligns across 7 bases. CDR3 loop: CASSPSDRSNEKLFF. CDR3 bases: TGTGCCAGCTCACCATCGGACAGGAGTAATGAAAAACTGTTTTTT.